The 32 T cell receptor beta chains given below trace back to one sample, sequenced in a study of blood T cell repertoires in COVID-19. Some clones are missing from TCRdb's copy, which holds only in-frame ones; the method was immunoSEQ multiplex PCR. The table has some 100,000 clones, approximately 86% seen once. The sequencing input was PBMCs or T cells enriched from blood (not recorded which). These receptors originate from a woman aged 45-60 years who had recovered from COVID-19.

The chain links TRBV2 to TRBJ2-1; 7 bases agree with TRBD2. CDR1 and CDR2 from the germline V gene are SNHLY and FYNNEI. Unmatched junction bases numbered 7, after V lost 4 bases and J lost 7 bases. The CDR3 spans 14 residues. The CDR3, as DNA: TGTGCCAGCAGTGGACGGGGGGATATAAATGAGCAGTTCTTC. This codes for CASSGRGDINEQFF.

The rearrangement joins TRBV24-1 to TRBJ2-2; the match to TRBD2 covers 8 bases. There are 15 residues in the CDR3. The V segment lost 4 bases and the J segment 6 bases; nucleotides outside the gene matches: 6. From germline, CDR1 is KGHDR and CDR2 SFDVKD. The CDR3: CATSDQRERAGELFF. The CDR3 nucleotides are TGTGCCACCAGTGACCAGCGGGAGAGGGCCGGGGAGCTGTTTTTT.

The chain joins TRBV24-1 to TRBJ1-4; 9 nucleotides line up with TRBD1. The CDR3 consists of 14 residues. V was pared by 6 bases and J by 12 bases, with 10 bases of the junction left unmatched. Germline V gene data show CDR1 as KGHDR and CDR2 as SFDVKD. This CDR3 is CATSKGQGQPELFF. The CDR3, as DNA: TGTGCCACCAGTAAGGGACAGGGTCAGCCGGAACTGTTTTTT.

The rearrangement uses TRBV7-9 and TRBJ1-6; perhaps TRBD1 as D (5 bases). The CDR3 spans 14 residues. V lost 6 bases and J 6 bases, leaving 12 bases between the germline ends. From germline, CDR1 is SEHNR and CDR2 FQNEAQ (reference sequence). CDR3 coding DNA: TGTGCCAGCAGAAAGACGGGGGGTAATTCACCCCTCCACTTT. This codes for CASRKTGGNSPLHF.

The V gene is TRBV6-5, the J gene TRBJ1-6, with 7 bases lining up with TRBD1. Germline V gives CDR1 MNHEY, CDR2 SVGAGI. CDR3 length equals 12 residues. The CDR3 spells CAARGWDSPLHF. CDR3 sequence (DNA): TGTGCAGCCAGGGGGTGGGATTCACCCCTCCACTTT.

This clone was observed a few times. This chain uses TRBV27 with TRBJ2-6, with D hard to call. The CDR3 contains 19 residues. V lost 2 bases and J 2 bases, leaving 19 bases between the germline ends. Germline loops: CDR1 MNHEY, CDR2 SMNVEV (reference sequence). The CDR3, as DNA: TGTGCCAGCAGTTTAAGTCGGGTCGGCCGATACCCTGGGGCCAACGTCCTGACTTTC. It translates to CASSLSRVGRYPGANVLTF.

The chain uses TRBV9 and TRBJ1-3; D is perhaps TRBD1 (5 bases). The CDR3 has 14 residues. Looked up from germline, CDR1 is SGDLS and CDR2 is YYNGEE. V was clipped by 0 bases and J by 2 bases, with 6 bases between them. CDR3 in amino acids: CASSVGRAGNTIYF. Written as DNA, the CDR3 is TGTGCCAGCAGCGTAGGCAGGGCTGGAAACACCATATATTTT. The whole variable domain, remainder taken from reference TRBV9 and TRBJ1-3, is DSGVTQTPKHLITATGQRVTLRCSPRSGDLSVYWYQQSLDQGLQFLIQYYNGEERAKGNILERFSAQQFPDLHSELNLSSLELGDSALYFCASSVGRAGNTIYFGEGSWLTVV.

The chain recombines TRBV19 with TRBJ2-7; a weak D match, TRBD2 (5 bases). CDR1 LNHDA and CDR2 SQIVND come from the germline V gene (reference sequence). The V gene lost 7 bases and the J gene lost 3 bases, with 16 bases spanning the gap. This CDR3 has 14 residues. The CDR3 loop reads CASKAGLGNYEQYF. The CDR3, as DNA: TGTGCCAGTAAGGCGGGCCTTGGCAACTACGAGCAGTACTTC.

CDR3 sequence: CASSLSDRVGNQPQHF. CDR3 sequence (DNA): TGTGCCAGCAGTTTAAGTGACAGGGTGGGCAATCAGCCCCAGCATTTT. V gene TRBV28 combines with J gene TRBJ1-5, with 7 bases fitting TRBD1. Looked up from germline, CDR1 is MDHEN and CDR2 is SYDVKM. The CDR3 is 16 residues long. The J segment lost 2 bases and the V segment lost 2 bases, leaving 6 bases of the junction unmatched.

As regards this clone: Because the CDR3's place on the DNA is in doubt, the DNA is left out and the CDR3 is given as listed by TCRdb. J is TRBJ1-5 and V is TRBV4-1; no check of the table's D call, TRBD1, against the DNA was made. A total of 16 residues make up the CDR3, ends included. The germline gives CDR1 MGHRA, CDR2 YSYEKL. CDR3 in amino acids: CASSHSILASNQPQHF.

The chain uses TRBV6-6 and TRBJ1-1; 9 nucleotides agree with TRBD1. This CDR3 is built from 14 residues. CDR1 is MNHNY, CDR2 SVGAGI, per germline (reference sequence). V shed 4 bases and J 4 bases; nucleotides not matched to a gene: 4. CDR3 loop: CASSLDRGGTEAFF. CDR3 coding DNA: TGTGCCAGCAGTTTGGACAGGGGAGGCACTGAAGCTTTCTTT.

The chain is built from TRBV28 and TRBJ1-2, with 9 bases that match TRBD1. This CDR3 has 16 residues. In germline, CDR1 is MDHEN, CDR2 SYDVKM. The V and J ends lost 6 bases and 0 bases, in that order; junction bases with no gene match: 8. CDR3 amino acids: CASSLGQGNPNYGYTF. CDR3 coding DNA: TGTGCCAGCAGCCTGGGACAGGGAAATCCTAACTATGGCTACACCTTC.

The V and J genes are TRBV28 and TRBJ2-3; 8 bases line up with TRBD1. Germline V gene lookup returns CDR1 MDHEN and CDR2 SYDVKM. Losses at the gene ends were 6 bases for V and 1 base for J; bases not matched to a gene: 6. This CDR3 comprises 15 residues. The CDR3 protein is CASSDPGQGTDTQYF. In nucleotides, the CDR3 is TGTGCCAGCAGCGACCCGGGACAGGGCACAGATACGCAGTATTTT.

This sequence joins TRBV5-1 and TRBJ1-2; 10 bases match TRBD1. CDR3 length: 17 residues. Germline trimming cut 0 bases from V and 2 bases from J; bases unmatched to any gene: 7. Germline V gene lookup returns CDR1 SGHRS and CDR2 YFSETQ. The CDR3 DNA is TGCGCCAGCAGCTTGGGCCGGGACAGGGGTTCCAACTATGGCTACACCTTC. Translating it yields CASSLGRDRGSNYGYTF.

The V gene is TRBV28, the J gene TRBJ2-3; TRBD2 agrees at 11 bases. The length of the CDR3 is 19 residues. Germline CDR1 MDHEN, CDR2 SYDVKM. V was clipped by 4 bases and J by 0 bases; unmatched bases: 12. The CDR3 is CASSSPALAGVLSTDTQYF. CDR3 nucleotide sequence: TGTGCCAGCAGTTCCCCTGCACTAGCGGGAGTGCTGAGCACAGATACGCAGTATTTT.

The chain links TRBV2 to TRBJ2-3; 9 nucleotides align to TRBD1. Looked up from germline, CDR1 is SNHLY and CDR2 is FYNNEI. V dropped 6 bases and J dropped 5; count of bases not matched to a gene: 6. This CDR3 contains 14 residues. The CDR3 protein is CASRRTGGKDTQYF. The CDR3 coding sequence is TGTGCCAGCAGGCGCACAGGGGGCAAAGATACGCAGTATTTT.

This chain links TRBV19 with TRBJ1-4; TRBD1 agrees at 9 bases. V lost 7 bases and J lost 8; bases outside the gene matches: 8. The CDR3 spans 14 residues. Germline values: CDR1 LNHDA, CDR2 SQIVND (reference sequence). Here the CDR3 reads CASTMTGGGEKLFF. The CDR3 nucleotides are TGTGCCAGTACTATGACAGGGGGAGGAGAAAAACTGTTTTTT.

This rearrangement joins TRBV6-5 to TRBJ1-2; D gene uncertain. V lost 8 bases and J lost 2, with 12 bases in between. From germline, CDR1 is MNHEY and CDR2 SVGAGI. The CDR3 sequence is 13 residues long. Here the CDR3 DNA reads TGTGCCAGCCTTGGTGGGCAGAACTATGGCTACACCTTC. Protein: CASLGGQNYGYTF.

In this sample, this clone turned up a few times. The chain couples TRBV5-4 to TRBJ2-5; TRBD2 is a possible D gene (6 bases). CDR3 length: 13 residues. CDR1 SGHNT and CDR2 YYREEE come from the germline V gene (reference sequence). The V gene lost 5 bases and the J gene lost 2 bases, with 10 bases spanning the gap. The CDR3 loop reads CASSSGLQETQYF. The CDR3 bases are TGTGCCAGCAGTTCGGGACTTCAAGAGACCCAGTACTTC.

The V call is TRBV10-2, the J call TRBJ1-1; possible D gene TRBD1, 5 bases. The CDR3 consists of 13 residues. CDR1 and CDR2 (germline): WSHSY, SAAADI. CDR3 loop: CVTGERSNTEAFF. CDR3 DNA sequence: TGCGTCACGGGGGAGCGGTCGAACACTGAAGCTTTCTTT.

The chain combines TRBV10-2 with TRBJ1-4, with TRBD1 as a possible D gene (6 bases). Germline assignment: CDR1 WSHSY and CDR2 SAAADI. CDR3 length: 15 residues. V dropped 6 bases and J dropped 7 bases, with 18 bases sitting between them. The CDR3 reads CASSHLRGWGEKLFF. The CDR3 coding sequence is TGCGCCAGCAGCCACCTGAGGGGGTGGGGTGAAAAACTGTTTTTT.

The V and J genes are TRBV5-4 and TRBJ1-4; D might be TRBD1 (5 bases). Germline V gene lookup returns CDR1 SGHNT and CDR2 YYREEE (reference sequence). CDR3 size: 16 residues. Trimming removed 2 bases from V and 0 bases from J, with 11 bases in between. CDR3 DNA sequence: TGTGCCAGCAGCTTAAAAAGACAGACAACTAATGAAAAACTGTTTTTT. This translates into CASSLKRQTTNEKLFF.

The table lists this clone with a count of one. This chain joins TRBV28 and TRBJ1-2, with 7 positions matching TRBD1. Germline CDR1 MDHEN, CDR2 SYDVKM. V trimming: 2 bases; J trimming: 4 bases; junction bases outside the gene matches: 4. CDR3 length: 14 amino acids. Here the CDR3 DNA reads TGTGCCAGCAGTTTAACGGGACAGAGCTATGGCTACACCTTC. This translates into CASSLTGQSYGYTF.

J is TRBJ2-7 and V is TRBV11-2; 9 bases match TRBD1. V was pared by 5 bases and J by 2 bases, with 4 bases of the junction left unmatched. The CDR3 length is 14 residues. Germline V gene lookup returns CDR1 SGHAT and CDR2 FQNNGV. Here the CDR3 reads CASSEGQGTYEQYF. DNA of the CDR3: TGTGCCAGCAGCGAGGGACAGGGTACCTACGAGCAGTACTTC.

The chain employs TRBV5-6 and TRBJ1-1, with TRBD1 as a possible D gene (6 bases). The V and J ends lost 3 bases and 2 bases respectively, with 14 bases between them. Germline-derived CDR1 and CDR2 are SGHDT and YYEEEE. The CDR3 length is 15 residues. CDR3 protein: CASSSLDRFNTEAFF. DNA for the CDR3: TGTGCCAGCAGCTCCCTAGACAGGTTTAACACTGAAGCTTTCTTT.

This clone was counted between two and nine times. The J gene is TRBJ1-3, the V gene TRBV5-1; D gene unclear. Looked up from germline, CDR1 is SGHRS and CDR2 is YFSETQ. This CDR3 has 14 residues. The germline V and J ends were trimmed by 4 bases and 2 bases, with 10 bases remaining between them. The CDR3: CASSPHRTGNTIYF. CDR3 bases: TGCGCCAGCAGCCCCCACAGAACTGGAAACACCATATATTTT.

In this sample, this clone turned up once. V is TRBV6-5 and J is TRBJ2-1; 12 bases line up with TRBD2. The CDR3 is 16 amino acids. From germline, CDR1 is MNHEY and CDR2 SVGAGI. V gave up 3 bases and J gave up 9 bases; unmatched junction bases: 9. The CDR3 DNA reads TGTGCCAGCAGTTATACCCTGACTAGCGGGAGAATTGAGCAGTTCTTC. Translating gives CASSYTLTSGRIEQFF.

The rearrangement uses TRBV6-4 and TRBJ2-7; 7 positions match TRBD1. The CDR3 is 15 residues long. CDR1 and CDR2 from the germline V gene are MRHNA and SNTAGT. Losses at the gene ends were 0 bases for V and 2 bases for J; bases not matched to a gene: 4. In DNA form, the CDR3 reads TGTGCCAGCAGTGACTCGGGGACAGTTACCTACGAGCAGTACTTC. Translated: CASSDSGTVTYEQYF.

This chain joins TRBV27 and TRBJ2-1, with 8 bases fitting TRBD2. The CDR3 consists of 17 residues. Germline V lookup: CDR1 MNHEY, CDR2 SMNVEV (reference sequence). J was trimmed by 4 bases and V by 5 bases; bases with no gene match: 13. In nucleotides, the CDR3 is TGTGCCAGCAGTGCCCCCCAAGGTAGCGGGACTTACAATGAGCAGTTCTTC. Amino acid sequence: CASSAPQGSGTYNEQFF.

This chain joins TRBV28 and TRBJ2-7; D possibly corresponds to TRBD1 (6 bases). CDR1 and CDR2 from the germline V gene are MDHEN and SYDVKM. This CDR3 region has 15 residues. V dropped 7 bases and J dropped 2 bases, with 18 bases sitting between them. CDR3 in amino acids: CASKFTDSLTYEQYF. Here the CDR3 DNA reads TGTGCCAGCAAATTCACGGACAGCCTAACCTACGAGCAGTACTTC.

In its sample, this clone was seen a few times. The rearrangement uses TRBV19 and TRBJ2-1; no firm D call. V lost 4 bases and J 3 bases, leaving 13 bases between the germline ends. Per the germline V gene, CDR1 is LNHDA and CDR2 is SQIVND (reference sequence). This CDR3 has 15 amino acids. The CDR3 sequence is CASSTTSGSYNEQFF. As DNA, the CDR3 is TGTGCCAGTAGTACCACCTCAGGAAGCTACAATGAGCAGTTCTTC.

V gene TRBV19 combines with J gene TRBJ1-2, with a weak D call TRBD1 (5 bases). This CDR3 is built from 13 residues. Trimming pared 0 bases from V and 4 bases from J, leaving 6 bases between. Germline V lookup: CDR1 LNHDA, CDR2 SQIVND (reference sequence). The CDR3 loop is CASSIDRAYGYTF. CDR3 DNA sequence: TGTGCCAGTAGTATAGACAGGGCCTATGGCTACACCTTC. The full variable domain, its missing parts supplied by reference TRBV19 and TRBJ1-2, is DGGITQSPKYLFRKEGQNVTLSCEQNLNHDAMYWYRQDPGQGLRLIYYSQIVNDFQKGDIAEGYSVSREKKESFPLTVTSAQKNPTAFYLCASSIDRAYGYTFGSGTRLTVV.